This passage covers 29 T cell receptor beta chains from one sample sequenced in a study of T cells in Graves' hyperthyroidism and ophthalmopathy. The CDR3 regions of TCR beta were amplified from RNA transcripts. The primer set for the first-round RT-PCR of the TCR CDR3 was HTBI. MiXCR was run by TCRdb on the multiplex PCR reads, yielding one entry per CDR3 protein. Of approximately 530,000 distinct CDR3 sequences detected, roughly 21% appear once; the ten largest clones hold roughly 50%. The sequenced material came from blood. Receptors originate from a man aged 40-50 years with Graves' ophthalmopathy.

The CDR3, as DNA: TGTGCCAGCAGCCAAGATCCCGGAACGTCGCGGACCCAGTACTTC. Encoded protein: CASSQDPGTSRTQYF. V gene TRBV3-1 combines with J gene TRBJ2-5; D ambiguous. Trimming pared 0 bases from V and 7 bases from J, leaving 15 bases between. The length of the CDR3 is 15 residues. The germline V gene encodes CDR1 LGHDT and CDR2 YNNKEL (reference sequence).

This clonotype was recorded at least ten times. The CDR3 here is CASSLTSSGFQETQYF. CDR3 sequence (DNA): TGTGCCAGCAGCTTAACCTCTAGCGGGTTCCAAGAGACCCAGTACTTC. The V and J genes are TRBV7-2 and TRBJ2-5, with 8 positions matching TRBD2. The germline gives CDR1 SGHTA, CDR2 FQGNSA. This CDR3 has 16 amino acids. Unmatched junction bases numbered 6, after V lost 2 bases and J lost 1 base. Complete variable domain (other parts from reference TRBV7-2 and TRBJ2-5): GAGVSQSPSNKVTEKGKDVELRCDPISGHTALYWYRQSLGQGLEFLIYFQGNSAPDKSGLPSDRFSAERTGGSVSTLTIQRTQQEDSAVYLCASSLTSSGFQETQYFGPGTRLLVL.

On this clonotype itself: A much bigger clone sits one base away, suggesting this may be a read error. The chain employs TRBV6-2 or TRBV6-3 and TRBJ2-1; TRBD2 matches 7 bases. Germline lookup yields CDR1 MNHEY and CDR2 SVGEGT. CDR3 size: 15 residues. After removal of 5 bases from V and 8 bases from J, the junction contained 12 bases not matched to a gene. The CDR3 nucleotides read TGTGCCAGCAGTCCTACGGGGGGAAGATACGATGAGCAGTTCTTC. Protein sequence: CASSPTGGRYDEQFF.

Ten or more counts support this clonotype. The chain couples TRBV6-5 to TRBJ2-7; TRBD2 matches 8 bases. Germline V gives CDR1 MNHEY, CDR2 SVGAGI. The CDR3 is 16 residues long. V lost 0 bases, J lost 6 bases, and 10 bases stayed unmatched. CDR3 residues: CASSYSLHGGESEQYF. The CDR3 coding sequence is TGTGCCAGCAGTTACTCGTTACACGGGGGGGAATCCGAGCAGTACTTC.

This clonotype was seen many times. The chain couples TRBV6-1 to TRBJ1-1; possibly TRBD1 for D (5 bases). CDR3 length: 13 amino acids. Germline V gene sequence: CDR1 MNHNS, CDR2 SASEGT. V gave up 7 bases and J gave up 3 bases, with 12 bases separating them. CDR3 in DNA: TGTGCCAGCACCCCCCTAGGGGACACTGAAGCTTTCTTT. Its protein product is CASTPLGDTEAFF.

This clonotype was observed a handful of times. CDR3 nucleotide sequence: TGCGCCAGCAGCTTCGAAATTGCCTACGAGCAGTACTTC. Translating gives CASSFEIAYEQYF. The chain uses TRBV5-1 and TRBJ2-7; D not resolved. Trimming took off 2 bases at V and 2 bases at J, with 8 bases between the two ends. CDR1 and CDR2 from the germline V gene are SGHRS and YFSETQ. CDR3 length: 13 residues.

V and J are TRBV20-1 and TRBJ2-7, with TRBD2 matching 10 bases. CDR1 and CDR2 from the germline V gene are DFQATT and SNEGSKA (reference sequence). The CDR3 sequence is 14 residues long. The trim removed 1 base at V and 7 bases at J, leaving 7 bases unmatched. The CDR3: CSARGAGGVEEQYF. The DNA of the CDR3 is TGCAGTGCTAGAGGAGCGGGGGGGGTAGAAGAGCAGTACTTC.

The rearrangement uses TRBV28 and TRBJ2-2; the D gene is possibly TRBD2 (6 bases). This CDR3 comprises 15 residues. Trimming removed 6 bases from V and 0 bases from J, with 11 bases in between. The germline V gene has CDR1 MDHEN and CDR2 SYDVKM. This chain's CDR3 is CASREGLPNTGELFF. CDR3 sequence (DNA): TGTGCCAGCAGAGAGGGACTCCCGAACACCGGGGAGCTGTTTTTT. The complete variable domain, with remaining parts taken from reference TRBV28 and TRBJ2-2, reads DVKVTQSSRYLVKRTGEKVFLECVQDMDHENMFWYRQDPGLGLRLIYFSYDVKMKEKGDIPEGYSVSREKKERFSLILESASTNQTSMYLCASREGLPNTGELFFGEGSRLTVL.

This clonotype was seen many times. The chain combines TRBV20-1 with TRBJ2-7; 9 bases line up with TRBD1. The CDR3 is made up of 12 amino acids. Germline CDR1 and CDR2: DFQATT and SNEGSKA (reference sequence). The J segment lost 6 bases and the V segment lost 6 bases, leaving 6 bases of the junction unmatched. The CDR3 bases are TGCAGTGCGGGACAGGGAGTGGGCGAGCAGTACTTC. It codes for CSAGQGVGEQYF.

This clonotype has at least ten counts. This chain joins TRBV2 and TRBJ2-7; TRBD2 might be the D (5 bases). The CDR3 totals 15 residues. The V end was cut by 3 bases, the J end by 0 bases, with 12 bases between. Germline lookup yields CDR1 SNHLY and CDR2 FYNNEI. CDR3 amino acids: CASSDRGSSSYEQYF. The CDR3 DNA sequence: TGTGCCAGCAGTGATAGAGGGTCCAGCTCCTACGAGCAGTACTTC. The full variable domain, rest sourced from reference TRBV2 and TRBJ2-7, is EPEVTQTPSHQVTQMGQEVILRCVPISNHLYFYWYRQILGQKVEFLVSFYNNEISEKSEIFDDQFSVERPDGSNFTLKIRSTKLEDSAMYFCASSDRGSSSYEQYFGPGTRLTVT.

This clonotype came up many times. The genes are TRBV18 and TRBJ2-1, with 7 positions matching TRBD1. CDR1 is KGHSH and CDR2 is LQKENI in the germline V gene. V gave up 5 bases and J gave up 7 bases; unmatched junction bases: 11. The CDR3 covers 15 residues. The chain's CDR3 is CASSANLQGINEQFF. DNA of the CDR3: TGTGCCAGCTCAGCCAATTTACAGGGGATTAATGAGCAGTTCTTC.

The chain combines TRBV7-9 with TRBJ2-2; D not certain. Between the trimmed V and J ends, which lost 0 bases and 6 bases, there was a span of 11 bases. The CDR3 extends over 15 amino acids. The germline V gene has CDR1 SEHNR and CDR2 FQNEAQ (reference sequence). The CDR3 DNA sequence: TGTGCCAGCAGCTTAGCGGCGCTCGTCGCCGGGGAGCTGTTTTTT. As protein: CASSLAALVAGELFF.

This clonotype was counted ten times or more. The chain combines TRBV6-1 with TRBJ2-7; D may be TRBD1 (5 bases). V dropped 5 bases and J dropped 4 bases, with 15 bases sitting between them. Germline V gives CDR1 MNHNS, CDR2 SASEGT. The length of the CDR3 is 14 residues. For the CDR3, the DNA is TGTGCCAGCAGTCACACCGCTAAGGGGTACGAGCAGTACTTC. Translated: CASSHTAKGYEQYF.

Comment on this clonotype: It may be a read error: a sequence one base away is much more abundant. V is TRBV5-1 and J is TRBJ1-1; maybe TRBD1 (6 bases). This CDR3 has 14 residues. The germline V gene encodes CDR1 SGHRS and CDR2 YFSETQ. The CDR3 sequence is CASSSFTGSTEALF. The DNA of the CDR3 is TGCGCCAGCAGCTCCTTTACAGGGAGCACTGAAGCTCTCTTT.

CDR3 in amino acids: CASRPTNPTGFRELFF. Here the CDR3 DNA reads TGCGCCAGCAGGCCGACGAACCCCACGGGCTTCCGGGAGCTGTTTTTT. This chain links TRBV5-1 with TRBJ2-2; D gene unclear. Germline V gene lookup returns CDR1 SGHRS and CDR2 YFSETQ. Trimming cost V 5 bases and J 9 bases, with 23 bases left between them. There are 16 residues in the CDR3.

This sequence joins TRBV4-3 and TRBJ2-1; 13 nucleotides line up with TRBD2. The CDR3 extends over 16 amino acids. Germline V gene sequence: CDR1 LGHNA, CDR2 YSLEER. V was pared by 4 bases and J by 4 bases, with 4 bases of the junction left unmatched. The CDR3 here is CASSPGLAGDYNEQFF. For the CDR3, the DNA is TGCGCCAGCAGCCCCGGACTAGCGGGAGATTACAATGAGCAGTTCTTC.

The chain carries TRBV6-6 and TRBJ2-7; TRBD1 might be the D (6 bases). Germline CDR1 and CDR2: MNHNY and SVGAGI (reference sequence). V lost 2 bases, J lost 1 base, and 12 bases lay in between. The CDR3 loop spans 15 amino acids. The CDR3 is CASSYGPRGSYEQYF. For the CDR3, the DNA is TGTGCCAGCAGTTACGGCCCCAGGGGTTCCTACGAGCAGTACTTC.

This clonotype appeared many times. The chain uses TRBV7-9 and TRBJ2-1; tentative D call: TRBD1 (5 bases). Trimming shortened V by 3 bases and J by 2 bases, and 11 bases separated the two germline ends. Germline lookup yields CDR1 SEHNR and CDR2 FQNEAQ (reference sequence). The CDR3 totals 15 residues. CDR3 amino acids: CASSFRVRPYNEQFF. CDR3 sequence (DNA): TGTGCCAGCAGCTTCAGGGTCAGACCCTACAATGAGCAGTTCTTC.

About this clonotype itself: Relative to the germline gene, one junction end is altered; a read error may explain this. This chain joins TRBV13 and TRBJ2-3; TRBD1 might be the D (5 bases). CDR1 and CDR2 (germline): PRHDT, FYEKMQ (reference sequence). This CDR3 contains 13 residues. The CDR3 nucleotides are TGTGCCAGCAGGAGGACGGTAGGGGATACGCAGTGTTTT. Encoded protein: CASRRTVGDTQCF.

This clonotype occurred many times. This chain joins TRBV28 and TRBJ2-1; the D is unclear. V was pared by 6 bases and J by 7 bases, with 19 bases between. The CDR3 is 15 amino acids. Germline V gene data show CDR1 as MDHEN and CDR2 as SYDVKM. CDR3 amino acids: CASSPIMGIRNEQFF. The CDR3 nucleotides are TGTGCCAGCAGCCCTATCATGGGTATTCGGAATGAGCAGTTCTTC.

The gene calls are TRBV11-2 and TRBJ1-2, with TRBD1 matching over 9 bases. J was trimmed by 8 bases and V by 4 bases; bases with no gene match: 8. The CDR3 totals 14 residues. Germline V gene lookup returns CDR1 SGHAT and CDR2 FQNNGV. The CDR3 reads CASSSPGQGKGYTF. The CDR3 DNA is TGTGCCAGCAGCTCTCCGGGACAGGGAAAAGGCTACACCTTC.

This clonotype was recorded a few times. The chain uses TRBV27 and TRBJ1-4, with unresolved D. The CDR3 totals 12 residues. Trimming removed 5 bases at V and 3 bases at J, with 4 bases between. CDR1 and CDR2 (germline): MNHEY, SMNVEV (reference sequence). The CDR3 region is CASSPPNEKLFF. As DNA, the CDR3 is TGTGCCAGCAGTCCCCCTAATGAAAAACTGTTTTTT.

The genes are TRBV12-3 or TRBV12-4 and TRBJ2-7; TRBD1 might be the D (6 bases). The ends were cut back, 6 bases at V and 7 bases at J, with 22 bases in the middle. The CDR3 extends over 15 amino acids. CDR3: CASSLQSGTKKEQYF. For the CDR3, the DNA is TGTGCCAGCAGCTTGCAATCCGGGACAAAGAAGGAGCAGTACTTC.

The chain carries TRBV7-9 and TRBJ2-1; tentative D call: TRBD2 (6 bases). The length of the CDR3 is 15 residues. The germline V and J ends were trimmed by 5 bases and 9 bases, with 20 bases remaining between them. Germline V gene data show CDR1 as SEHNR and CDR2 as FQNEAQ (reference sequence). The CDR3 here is CASSPVGRGLGEQFF. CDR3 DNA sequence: TGTGCCAGCAGCCCGGTGGGGCGGGGATTAGGTGAGCAGTTCTTC.

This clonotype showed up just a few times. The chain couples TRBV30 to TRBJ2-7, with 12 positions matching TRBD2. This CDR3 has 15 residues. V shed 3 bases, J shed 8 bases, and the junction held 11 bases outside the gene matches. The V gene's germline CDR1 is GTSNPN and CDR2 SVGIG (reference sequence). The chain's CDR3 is CAWSGTSGWAGKQYF. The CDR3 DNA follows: TGTGCCTGGAGCGGGACTAGCGGGTGGGCCGGGAAGCAGTACTTC.

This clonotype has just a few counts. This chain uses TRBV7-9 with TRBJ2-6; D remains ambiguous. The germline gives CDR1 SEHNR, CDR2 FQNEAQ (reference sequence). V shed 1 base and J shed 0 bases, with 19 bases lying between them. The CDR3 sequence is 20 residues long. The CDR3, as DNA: TGTGCCAGCAGCTTAGTGGGGTCAGTCGCTTCCCTCTCTGGGGCCAACGTCCTGACTTTC. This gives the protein CASSLVGSVASLSGANVLTF.

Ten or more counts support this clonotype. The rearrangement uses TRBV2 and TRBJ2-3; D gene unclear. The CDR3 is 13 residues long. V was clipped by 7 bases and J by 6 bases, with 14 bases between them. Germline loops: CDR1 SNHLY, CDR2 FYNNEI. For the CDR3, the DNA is TGTGCCAGCACGAGGCCGGAGTCCGATACGCAGTATTTT. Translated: CASTRPESDTQYF.

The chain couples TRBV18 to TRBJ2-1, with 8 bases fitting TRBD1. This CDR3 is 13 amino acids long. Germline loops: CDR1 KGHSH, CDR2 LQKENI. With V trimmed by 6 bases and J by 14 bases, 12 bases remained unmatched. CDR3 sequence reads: CASSQHEGGQEFF. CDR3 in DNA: TGTGCCAGCTCCCAACACGAAGGGGGACAGGAGTTCTTC.

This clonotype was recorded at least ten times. The CDR3 loop is CASSQERWNGYTF. The CDR3 DNA reads as TGTGCCAGCAGCCAAGAGAGGTGGAATGGCTACACCTTC. V is TRBV3-1 and J is TRBJ1-2; D gene unclear. Trimming cost V 0 bases and J 6 bases, with 8 bases left between them. There are 13 residues in the CDR3. From germline, CDR1 is LGHDT and CDR2 YNNKEL (reference sequence).